This T cell receptor (beta chain) was captured in a study of beta chain features in type 1 diabetes. The overall study: Sorted cells examined across all samples numbered 107,917,701. The study, taken as a whole, reports: Sampled from patients, naive, central memory and Treg TCRB repertoires appeared more similar than those sampled from healthy donors. Shortening of TCRB CDR3s, moderate but significant, appeared in all four CD4+ subsets of Type 1 diabetes patients.

The authors reverse transcribed all of the isolated RNA, so sequencing captured expressed TCRB transcripts. Average reads for naive, central memory and regulatory T cell samples were roughly 3.4 million. Some clones are missing from TCRdb's copy, which holds only in-frame ones; the method was immunoSEQ multiplex PCR. In the table there are roughly 350,000 clones, 9.6% of which are singletons. CDR1 is SGHDT and CDR2 is YYEEEE in the germline V gene. This CDR3 is built from 14 residues. J gave up 4 bases and V 3 bases, and 5 bases lay outside the gene matches. This clone was observed a few times. What it binds is not known.

The chain links TRBV5-6 to TRBJ1-1, with TRBD1 matching 8 bases. The TCR sequence derives from a man aged 30 to 45 with type 1 diabetes. Sequencing was carried out using central memory CD4+ T cells from blood. CDR3 nucleotide sequence: TGTGCCAGCAGCTCGCAGGGGGCGCGCACTGAAGCTTTCTTT. Its translation: CASSSQGARTEAFF.